The 2 T cell receptor beta chains reported below all come from one sample, sequenced in a study of T-cell reconstitution after alpha-beta-depleted transplantation in children. Construction of the TCRbeta library involved unique molecular identifiers. Each CDR3 protein is one row after TCRdb ran MiXCR on the PCR reads. Among 81,000 or so distinct CDR3 sequences listed, 15% were seen once. Sequenced here: PBMCs, mostly from graft donor cells, sampled 180 days after TCRalphabeta/CD19-depleted stem cell transplant. The source is a male patient aged 2-15 years who had a stem cell transplant for acute lymphoblastic leukemia, so the T cells may come from the graft donor.

This sequence joins TRBV3-1 and TRBJ1-1, with D tentatively TRBD1 (5 bases). The germline gives CDR1 LGHDT, CDR2 YNNKEL (reference sequence). Trimming took 5 bases from V and 11 from J, leaving 12 bases between them. This CDR3 is 11 amino acids long. The CDR3 DNA follows: TGTGCCAGCAGCGTTCCGGGGCGGGCTTTCTTT. It yields the protein CASSVPGRAFF.

This clonotype has at least ten counts. V and J are TRBV5-1 and TRBJ1-2, with D perhaps TRBD1 (6 bases). V gave up 4 bases and J gave up 4 bases, with 20 bases separating them. The CDR3 spans 16 residues. Germline V gives CDR1 SGHRS, CDR2 YFSETQ. In DNA form, the CDR3 reads TGCGCCAGCAGCCCAGGGACGGGGGCTATTGCCTATGGCTACACCTTC. It is translated as CASSPGTGAIAYGYTF.